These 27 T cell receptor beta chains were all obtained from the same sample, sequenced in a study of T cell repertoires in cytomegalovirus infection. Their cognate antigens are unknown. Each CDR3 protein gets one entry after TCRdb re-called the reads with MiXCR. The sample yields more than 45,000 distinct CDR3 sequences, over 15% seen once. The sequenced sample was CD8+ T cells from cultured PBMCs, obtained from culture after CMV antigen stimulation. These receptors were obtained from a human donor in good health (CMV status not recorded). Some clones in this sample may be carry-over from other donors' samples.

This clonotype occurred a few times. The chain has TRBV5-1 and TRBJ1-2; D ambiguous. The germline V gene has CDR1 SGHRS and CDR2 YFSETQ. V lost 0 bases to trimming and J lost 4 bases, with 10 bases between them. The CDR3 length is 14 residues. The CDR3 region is CASSLDRGSYGYTF. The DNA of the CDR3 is TGCGCCAGCAGCTTGGATCGGGGAAGCTATGGCTACACCTTC.

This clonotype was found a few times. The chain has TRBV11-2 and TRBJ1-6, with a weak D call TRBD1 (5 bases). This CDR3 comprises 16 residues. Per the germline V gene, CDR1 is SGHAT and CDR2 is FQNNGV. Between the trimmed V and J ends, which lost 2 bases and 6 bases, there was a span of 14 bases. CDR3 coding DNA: TGTGCCAGCAGCTTATCAGGGACGATATTTAATTCACCCCTCCACTTT. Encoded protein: CASSLSGTIFNSPLHF.

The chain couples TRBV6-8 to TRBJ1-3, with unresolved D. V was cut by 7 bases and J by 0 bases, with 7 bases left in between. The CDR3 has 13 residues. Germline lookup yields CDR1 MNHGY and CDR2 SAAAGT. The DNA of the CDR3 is TGTGCCAGCACACAGCACTCTGGAAACACCATATATTTT. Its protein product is CASTQHSGNTIYF.

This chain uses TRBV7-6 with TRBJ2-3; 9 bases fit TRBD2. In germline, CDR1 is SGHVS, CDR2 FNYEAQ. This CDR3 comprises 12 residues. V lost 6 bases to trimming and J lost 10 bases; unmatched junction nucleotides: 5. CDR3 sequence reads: CASSRASGAQYF. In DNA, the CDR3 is TGTGCCAGCAGTCGGGCTAGCGGGGCGCAGTATTTT.

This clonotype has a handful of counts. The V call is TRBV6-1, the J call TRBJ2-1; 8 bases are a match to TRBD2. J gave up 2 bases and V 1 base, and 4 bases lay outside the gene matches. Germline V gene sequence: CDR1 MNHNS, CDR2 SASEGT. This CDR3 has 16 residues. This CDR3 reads CASSEVLAGTYNEQFF. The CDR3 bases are TGTGCCAGCAGTGAAGTGTTAGCGGGGACCTACAATGAGCAGTTCTTC.

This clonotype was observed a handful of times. The CDR3: CASSPGHLDGETQYF. CDR3 in DNA: TGTGCCAGCAGCCCTGGGCACTTAGATGGAGAGACCCAGTACTTC. This chain connects TRBV7-2 to TRBJ2-5; no definite D call. Germline V lookup: CDR1 SGHTA, CDR2 FQGNSA. V dropped 5 bases and J dropped 4 bases, with 17 bases sitting between them. The CDR3 extends over 15 amino acids.

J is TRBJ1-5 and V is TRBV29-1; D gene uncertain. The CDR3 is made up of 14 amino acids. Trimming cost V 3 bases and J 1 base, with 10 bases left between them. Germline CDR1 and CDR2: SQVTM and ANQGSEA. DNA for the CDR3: TGCAGCGTTGACCCGGAAGGGAGCAATCAGCCCCAGCATTTT. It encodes CSVDPEGSNQPQHF.

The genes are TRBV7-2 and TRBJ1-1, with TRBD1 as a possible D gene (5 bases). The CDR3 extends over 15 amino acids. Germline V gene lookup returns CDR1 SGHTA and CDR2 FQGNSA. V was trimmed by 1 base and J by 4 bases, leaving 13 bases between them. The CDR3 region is CASSLVWQGGTEAFF. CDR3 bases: TGTGCCAGCAGCTTAGTGTGGCAGGGAGGCACTGAAGCTTTCTTT.

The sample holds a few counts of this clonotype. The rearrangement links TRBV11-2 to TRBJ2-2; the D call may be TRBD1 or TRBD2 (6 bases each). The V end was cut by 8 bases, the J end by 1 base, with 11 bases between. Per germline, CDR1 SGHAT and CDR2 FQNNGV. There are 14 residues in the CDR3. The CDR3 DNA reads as TGTGCCAGCTGGGGGGCTGGGAACACCGGGGAGCTGTTTTTT. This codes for CASWGAGNTGELFF.

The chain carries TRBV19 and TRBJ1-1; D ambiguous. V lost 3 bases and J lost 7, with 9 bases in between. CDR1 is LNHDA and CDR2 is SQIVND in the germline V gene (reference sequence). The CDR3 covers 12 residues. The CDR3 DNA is TGTGCCAGTAGTATCCCTGGGGATGAAGCTTTCTTT. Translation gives CASSIPGDEAFF.

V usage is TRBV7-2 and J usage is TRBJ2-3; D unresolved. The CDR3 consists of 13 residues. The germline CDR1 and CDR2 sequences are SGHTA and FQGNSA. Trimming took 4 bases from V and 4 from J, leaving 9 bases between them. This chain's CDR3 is CASSSLIADTQYF. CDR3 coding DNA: TGTGCCAGCAGCTCTCTGATTGCAGATACGCAGTATTTT. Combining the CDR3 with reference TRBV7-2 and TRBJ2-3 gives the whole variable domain GAGVSQSPSNKVTEKGKDVELRCDPISGHTALYWYRQSLGQGLEFLIYFQGNSAPDKSGLPSDRFSAERTGGSVSTLTIQRTQQEDSAVYLCASSSLIADTQYFGPGTRLTVL.

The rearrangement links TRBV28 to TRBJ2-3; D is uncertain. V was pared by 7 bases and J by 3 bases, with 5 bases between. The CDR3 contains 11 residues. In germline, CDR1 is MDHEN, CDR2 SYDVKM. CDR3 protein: CASMDTDTQYF. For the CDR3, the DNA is TGTGCCAGCATGGATACAGATACGCAGTATTTT.

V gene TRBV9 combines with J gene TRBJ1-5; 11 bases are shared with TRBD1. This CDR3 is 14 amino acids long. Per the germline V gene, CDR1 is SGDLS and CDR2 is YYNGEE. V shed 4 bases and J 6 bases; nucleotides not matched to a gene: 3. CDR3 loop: CASSPDRGPQPQHF. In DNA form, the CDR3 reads TGTGCCAGCAGCCCGGACAGGGGGCCTCAGCCCCAGCATTTT.

The CDR3: CASSYPRDGSSYNEQFF. The CDR3 coding sequence is TGTGCCAGCAGTTACCCCCGTGATGGGAGCTCCTACAATGAGCAGTTCTTC. The chain carries TRBV6-6 and TRBJ2-1, with D possibly TRBD2 on 5 matching bases. Trimming stripped 2 bases from V and 0 bases from J, with 14 bases between. CDR3 length: 17 amino acids. The germline CDR1 and CDR2 sequences are MNHNY and SVGAGI (reference sequence).

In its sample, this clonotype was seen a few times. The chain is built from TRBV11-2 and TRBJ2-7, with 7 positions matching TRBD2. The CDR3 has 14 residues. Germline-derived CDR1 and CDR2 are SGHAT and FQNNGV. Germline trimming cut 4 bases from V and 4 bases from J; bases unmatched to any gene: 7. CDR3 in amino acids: CASSSGLSAYEQYF. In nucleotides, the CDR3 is TGTGCCAGCAGCTCGGGACTATCAGCTTACGAGCAGTACTTC.

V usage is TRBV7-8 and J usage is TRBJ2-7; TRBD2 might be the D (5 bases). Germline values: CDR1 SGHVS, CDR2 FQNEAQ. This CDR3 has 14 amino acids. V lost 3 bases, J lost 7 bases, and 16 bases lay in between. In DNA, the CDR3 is TGTGCCAGCAGCTTGAGTACTAGGGCGGAGGAGCAGTACTTC. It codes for CASSLSTRAEEQYF.

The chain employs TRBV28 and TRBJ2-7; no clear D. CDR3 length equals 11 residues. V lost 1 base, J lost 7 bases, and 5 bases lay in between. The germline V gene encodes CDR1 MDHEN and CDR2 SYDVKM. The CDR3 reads CASSLSDEQYF. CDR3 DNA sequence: TGTGCCAGCAGTTTATCGGATGAGCAGTACTTC.

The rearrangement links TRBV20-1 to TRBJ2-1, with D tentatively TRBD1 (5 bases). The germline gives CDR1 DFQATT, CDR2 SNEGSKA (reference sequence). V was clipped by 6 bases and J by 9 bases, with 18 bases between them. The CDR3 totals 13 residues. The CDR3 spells CSAHRGADGEQFF. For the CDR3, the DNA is TGCAGTGCCCACCGTGGGGCGGACGGTGAGCAGTTCTTC.

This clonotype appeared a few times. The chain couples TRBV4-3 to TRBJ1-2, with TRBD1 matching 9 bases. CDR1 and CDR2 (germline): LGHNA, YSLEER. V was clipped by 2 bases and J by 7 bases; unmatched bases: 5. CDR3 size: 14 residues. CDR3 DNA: TGCGCCAGCAGCCAACTAACAGGGGGCCGTGGCTACACCTTC. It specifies CASSQLTGGRGYTF.

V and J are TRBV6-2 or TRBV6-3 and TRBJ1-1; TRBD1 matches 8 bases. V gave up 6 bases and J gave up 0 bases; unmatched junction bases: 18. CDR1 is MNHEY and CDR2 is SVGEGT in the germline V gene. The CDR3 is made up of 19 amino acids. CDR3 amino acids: CASRISLDREQGLNTEAFF. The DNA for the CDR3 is TGTGCCAGCAGAATATCATTGGACAGGGAACAGGGTCTGAACACTGAAGCTTTCTTT.

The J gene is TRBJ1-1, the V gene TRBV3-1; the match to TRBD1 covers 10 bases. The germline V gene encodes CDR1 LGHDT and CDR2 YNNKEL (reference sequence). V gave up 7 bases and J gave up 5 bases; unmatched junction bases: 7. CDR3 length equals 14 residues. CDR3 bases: TGTGCCAGCACCTGGGGACAGGGGCTGACTGAAGCTTTCTTT. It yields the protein CASTWGQGLTEAFF.

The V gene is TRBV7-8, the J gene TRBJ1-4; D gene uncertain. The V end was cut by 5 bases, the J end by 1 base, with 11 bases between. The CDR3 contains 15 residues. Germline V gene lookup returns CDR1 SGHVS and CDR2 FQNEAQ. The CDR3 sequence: CASSMYSGTNEKLFF. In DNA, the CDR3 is TGTGCCAGCAGCATGTATTCAGGAACTAATGAAAAACTGTTTTTT. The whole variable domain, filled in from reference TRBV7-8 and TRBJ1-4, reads GAGVSQSPRYKVAKRGQDVALRCDPISGHVSLFWYQQALGQGPEFLTYFQNEAQLDKSGLPSDRFFAERPEGSVSTLKIQRTQQEDSAVYLCASSMYSGTNEKLFFGSGTQLSVL.

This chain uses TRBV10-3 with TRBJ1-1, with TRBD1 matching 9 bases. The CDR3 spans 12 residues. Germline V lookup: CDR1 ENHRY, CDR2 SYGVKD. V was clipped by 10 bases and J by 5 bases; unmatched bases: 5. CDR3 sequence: CASGTGRTEAFF. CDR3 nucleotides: TGTGCCAGCGGGACAGGGAGGACTGAAGCTTTCTTT.

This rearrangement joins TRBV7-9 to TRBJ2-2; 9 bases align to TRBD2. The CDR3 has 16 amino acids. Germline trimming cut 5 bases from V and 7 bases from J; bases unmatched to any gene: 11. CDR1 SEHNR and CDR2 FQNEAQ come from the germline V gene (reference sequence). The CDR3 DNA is TGTGCCAGCAGCCCTAAATTAGCGGGAGCTGTCGGGGAGCTGTTTTTT. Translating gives CASSPKLAGAVGELFF.

CDR3 amino acids: CSVEAPSGANVLTF. The DNA of the CDR3 is TGCAGCGTTGAGGCGCCATCTGGGGCCAACGTCCTGACTTTC. This chain links TRBV29-1 with TRBJ2-6; D is ambiguous. This CDR3 has 14 amino acids. CDR1 is SQVTM and CDR2 is ANQGSEA in the germline V gene. The V end lost 3 bases, the J end lost 1 base, and 7 bases lay between the germline ends.

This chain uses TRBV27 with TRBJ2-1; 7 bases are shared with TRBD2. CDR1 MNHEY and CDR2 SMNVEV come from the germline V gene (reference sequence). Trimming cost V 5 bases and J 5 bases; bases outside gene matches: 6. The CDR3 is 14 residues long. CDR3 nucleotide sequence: TGTGCCAGCAGTCGAGGTCGGGGGGACAATGAGCAGTTCTTC. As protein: CASSRGRGDNEQFF.

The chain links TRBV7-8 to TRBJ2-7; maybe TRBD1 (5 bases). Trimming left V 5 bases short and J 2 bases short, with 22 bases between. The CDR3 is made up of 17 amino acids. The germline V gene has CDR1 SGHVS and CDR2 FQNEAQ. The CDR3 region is CASSDGPVGEITYEQYF. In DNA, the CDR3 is TGTGCCAGCAGCGACGGACCGGTAGGGGAAATAACCTACGAGCAGTACTTC.